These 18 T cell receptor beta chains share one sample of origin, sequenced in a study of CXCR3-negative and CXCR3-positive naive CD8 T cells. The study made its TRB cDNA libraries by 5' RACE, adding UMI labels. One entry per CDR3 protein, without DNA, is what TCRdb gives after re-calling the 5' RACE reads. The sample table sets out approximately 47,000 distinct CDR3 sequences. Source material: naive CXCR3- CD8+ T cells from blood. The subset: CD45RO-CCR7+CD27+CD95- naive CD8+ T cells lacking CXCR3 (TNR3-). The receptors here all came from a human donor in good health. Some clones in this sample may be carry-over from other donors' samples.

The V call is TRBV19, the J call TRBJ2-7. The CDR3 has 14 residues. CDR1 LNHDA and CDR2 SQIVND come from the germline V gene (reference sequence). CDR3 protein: CASSIDLGDYEQYF.

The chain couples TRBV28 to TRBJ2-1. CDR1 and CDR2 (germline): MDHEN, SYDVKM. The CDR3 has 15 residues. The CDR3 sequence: CASSLQYLSYNEQFF.

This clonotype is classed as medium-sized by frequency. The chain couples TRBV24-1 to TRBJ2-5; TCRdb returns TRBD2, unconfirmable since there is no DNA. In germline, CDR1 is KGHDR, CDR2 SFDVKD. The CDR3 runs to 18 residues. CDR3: CATSDSRLPGLPQETQYF.

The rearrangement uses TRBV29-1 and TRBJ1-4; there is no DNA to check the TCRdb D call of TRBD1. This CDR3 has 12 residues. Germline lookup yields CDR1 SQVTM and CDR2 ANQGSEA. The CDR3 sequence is CSVGQEREKLFF.

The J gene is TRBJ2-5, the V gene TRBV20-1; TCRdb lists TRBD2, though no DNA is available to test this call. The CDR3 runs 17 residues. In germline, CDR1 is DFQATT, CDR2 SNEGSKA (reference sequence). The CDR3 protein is CSARWPEGLRYQETQYF.

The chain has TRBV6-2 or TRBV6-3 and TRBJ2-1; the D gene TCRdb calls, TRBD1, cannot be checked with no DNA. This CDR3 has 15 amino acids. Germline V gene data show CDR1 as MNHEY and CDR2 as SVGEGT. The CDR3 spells CASSIRTGSYNEQFF.

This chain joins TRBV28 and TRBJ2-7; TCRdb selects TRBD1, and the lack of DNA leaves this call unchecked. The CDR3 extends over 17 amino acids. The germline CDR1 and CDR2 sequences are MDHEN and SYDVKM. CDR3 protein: CASSLSVAPSPSYEQYF.

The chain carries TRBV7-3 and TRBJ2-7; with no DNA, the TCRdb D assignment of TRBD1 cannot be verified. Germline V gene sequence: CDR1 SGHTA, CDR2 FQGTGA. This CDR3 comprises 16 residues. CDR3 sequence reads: CASSLTSTPWGYEQYF. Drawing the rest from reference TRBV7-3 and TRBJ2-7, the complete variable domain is GAGVSQTPSNKVTEKGKYVELRCDPISGHTALYWYRQSLGQGPEFLIYFQGTGAADDSGLPNDRFFAVRPEGSVSTLKIQRTERGDSAVYLCASSLTSTPWGYEQYFGPGTRLTVT.

This chain's CDR3 is CSVVSHMNTEAFF. This chain links TRBV29-1 with TRBJ1-1. Germline CDR1 reads SQVTM; CDR2 reads ANQGSEA. The CDR3 contains 13 residues.

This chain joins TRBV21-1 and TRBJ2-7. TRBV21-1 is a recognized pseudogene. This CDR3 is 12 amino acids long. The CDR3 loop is CASIQQLYEQYF.

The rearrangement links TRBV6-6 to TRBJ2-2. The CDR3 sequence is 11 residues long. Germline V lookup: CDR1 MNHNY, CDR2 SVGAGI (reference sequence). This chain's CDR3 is CVSGNTGELFF.

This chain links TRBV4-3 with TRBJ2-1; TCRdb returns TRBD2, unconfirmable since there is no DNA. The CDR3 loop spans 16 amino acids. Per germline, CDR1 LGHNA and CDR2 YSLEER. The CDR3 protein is CASSQDRSASYNEQFF.

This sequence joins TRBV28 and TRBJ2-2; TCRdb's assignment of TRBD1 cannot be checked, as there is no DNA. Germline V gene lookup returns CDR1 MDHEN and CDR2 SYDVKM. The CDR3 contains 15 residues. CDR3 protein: CASSAETGGTGELFF.

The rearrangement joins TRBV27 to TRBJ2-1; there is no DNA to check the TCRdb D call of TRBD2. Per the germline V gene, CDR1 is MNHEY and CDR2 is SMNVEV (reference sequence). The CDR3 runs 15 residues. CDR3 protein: CASSYLGLAANEQFF.

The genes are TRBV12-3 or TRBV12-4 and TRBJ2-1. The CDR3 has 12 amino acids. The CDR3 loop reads CASSGSYNEQFF.

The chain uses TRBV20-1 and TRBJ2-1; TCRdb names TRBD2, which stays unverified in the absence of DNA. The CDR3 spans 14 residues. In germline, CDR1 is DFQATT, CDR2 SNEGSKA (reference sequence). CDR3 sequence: CSAGSGSSYNEQFF.

This CDR3 is CASSPGLAGANVLTF. The chain is built from TRBV3-1 and TRBJ2-6; TCRdb proposes TRBD2, but this gene call is untestable without DNA. The CDR3 totals 15 residues. Germline CDR1 reads LGHDT; CDR2 reads YNNKEL (reference sequence).

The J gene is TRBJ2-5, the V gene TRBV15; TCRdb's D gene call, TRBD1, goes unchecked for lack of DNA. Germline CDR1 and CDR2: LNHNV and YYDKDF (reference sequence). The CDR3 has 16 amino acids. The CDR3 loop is CATSRSIREVQETQYF.